Listed here are 23 T cell receptor beta chains from one sample, sequenced in a study of pediatric ulcerative colitis. Measured with immunoSEQ multiplex PCR; TCRdb has only the in-frame clones, and not every one. The sample yields 40,000 to 55,000 clones, 78% seen once. Rectal tissue came from one to two pinch biopsies taken at colonoscopy. The sequencing sample was made of gut tissue. Receptors originate from a girl aged 10 to 17 with moderate ulcerative colitis.

This clone is medium-sized within its sample. The J gene is TRBJ1-2, the V gene TRBV28, with D uncertain. This CDR3 is built from 13 residues. V was shortened by 4 bases and J by 3 bases, with 9 bases between the two germline ends. Germline V gene sequence: CDR1 MDHEN, CDR2 SYDVKM. CDR3 loop: CASSSIEDYGYTF. Here the CDR3 DNA reads TGTGCCAGCAGTTCAATCGAGGACTATGGCTACACCTTC.

The chain recombines TRBV19 with TRBJ2-3; 10 bases are shared with TRBD2. With V trimmed by 1 base and J by 2 bases, 15 bases remained unmatched. Per the germline V gene, CDR1 is LNHDA and CDR2 is SQIVND (reference sequence). The CDR3 totals 20 residues. The CDR3 protein is CASSIVPPSLAGYFTDTQYF. CDR3 coding DNA: TGTGCCAGTAGTATAGTCCCTCCATCACTAGCGGGATATTTCACAGATACGCAGTATTTT.

This clone appeared once. The genes are TRBV7-3 and TRBJ1-1, with a possible D match to TRBD1 (5 bases). Per the germline V gene, CDR1 is SGHTA and CDR2 is FQGTGA. Trimming shortened V by 2 bases and J by 8 bases, and 12 bases separated the two germline ends. The CDR3 extends over 13 amino acids. This CDR3 reads CASSLRPRDEAFF. CDR3 sequence (DNA): TGTGCCAGCAGCTTACGACCCAGGGACGAAGCTTTCTTT.

The V call is TRBV9, the J call TRBJ1-1; D is unclear. The CDR3 spans 15 residues. Germline V gives CDR1 SGDLS, CDR2 YYNGEE. V lost 0 bases to trimming and J lost 2 bases, with 11 bases between them. The CDR3 DNA is TGTGCCAGCAGCGTAGCAGTGACTGCAAACACTGAAGCTTTCTTT. This translates into CASSVAVTANTEAFF.

The gene calls are TRBV10-3 and TRBJ2-1; 8 positions agree with TRBD1. The germline V gene encodes CDR1 ENHRY and CDR2 SYGVKD. Trimming took 10 bases from V and 0 from J; bases not matched to a gene: 8. The length of the CDR3 is 15 residues. The CDR3: CATVPDRGSYNEQFF. The DNA of the CDR3 is TGTGCCACCGTACCAGACAGGGGCTCCTACAATGAGCAGTTCTTC.

The chain links TRBV30 to TRBJ2-3; TRBD2 agrees at 8 bases. This CDR3 has 14 residues. The germline gives CDR1 GTSNPN, CDR2 SVGIG (reference sequence). After removal of 5 bases from V and 8 bases from J, the junction contained 12 bases not matched to a gene. The CDR3 here is CAWVLAGGSLTQYF. The CDR3 bases are TGTGCCTGGGTACTGGCGGGGGGTTCCCTTACGCAGTATTTT.

This clone was observed a single time. V is TRBV5-8 and J is TRBJ2-1; D unclear. Germline V gene data show CDR1 as SGHTS and CDR2 as YDEGEE. Trimming took off 5 bases at V and 4 bases at J, with 1 base between the two ends. CDR3 size: 10 residues. The CDR3 bases are TGTGCCAGCAGTTACAATGAGCAGTTCTTC. This encodes CASSYNEQFF.

This clone was detected a few times. CDR3 DNA: TGTGCCAGCAGCCAATCGGGCTCCTACGAGCAGTACTTC. The encoded protein is CASSQSGSYEQYF. The rearrangement joins TRBV16 to TRBJ2-7, with D unresolved. With 0 bases removed from V and 0 bases from J, the gap between germline ends came to 3 bases. Per the germline V gene, CDR1 is KGHSY and CDR2 is FQNENV. This CDR3 is built from 13 residues. The complete variable domain, with remaining parts taken from reference TRBV16 and TRBJ2-7, reads GEEVAQTPKHLVRGEGQKAKLYCAPIKGHSYVFWYQQVLKNEFKFLISFQNENVFDETGMPKERFSAKCLPNSPCSLEIQATKLEDSAVYFCASSQSGSYEQYFGPGTRLTVT.

The gene calls are TRBV5-1 and TRBJ2-3; D ambiguous. V shed 5 bases and J shed 0 bases, with 13 bases lying between them. Germline CDR1 and CDR2: SGHRS and YFSETQ. This CDR3 is built from 15 residues. As DNA, the CDR3 is TGCGCCAGCAGTCGGGCGGAGACTAGCACAGATACGCAGTATTTT. It encodes CASSRAETSTDTQYF.

The J gene is TRBJ1-4, the V gene TRBV6-1; D ambiguous. Germline-derived CDR1 and CDR2 are MNHNS and SASEGT. The ends were cut back, 4 bases at V and 8 bases at J, with 11 bases in the middle. The CDR3 is 13 residues long. CDR3 in DNA: TGTGCCAGCAGTGCGGTGGGAGGAGAAAAACTGTTTTTT. This codes for CASSAVGGEKLFF.

This chain links TRBV7-2 with TRBJ1-1, with D uncertain. CDR1 SGHTA and CDR2 FQGNSA come from the germline V gene. CDR3 size: 13 residues. The ends were cut back, 0 bases at V and 8 bases at J, with 10 bases in the middle. The CDR3 is CASSLAQRTEAFF. The CDR3 coding sequence is TGTGCCAGCAGCTTAGCCCAAAGAACCGAAGCTTTCTTT.

This chain joins TRBV7-2 and TRBJ2-1; TRBD2 aligns across 11 bases. Trimming at V came to 3 bases and at J to 1 base, leaving 5 bases not matched to a gene. Germline loops: CDR1 SGHTA, CDR2 FQGNSA. CDR3 length: 17 residues. The CDR3 nucleotides read TGTGCCAGCAGCTTCCTAGCGGGGGGCACATCCTACAATGAGCAGTTCTTC. Translation: CASSFLAGGTSYNEQFF.

This chain uses TRBV4-3 with TRBJ1-3; D is undetermined. With 0 bases removed from V and 0 bases from J, the gap between germline ends came to 6 bases. The CDR3 covers 15 residues. In germline, CDR1 is LGHNA, CDR2 YSLEER. The CDR3 loop reads CASSQEGDSGNTIYF. In DNA, the CDR3 is TGCGCCAGCAGCCAAGAAGGAGACTCTGGAAACACCATATATTTT.

This clone came up a few times. The rearrangement links TRBV5-1 to TRBJ2-1; the D call may be TRBD1 or TRBD2 (5 bases each). This CDR3 is 15 amino acids long. V lost 4 bases and J lost 4, with 15 bases in between. In germline, CDR1 is SGHRS, CDR2 YFSETQ. CDR3 in DNA: TGCGCCAGCAGCCTCCGGGACGCCACATACAATGAGCAGTTCTTC. It yields the protein CASSLRDATYNEQFF.

This clone appeared a few times. The chain combines TRBV28 with TRBJ1-5, with D unclear. The CDR3 extends over 12 amino acids. V lost 2 bases and J lost 10, with 9 bases in between. Germline assignment: CDR1 MDHEN and CDR2 SYDVKM. CDR3 region: CASSLLTSPQHF. The CDR3 DNA reads TGTGCCAGCAGTTTACTGACATCTCCCCAGCATTTT. Full variable domain (rest looked up from reference TRBV28 and TRBJ1-5): DVKVTQSSRYLVKRTGEKVFLECVQDMDHENMFWYRQDPGLGLRLIYFSYDVKMKEKGDIPEGYSVSREKKERFSLILESASTNQTSMYLCASSLLTSPQHFGDGTRLSIL.

The table lists this clone with a few counts. The V gene is TRBV25-1, the J gene TRBJ2-5, with D hard to call. Trimming removed 1 base from V and 0 bases from J, with 9 bases in between. Germline V gives CDR1 MGHDK, CDR2 SYGVNS. The CDR3 length is 15 residues. Here the CDR3 DNA reads TGTGCCAGCAGTGAATCCAGGTTGTACCAAGAGACCCAGTACTTC. Translated, it gives CASSESRLYQETQYF.

V is TRBV5-1 and J is TRBJ2-3, with D possibly being TRBD2 (6 bases). CDR1 and CDR2 (germline): SGHRS, YFSETQ. V gave up 3 bases and J gave up 2 bases, with 13 bases separating them. The CDR3 length is 15 residues. The CDR3 bases are TGCGCCAGCAGCTCCCGGGGACTTTTCACAGATACGCAGTATTTT. This sequence encodes CASSSRGLFTDTQYF.

This chain links TRBV19 with TRBJ2-7, with 11 bases fitting TRBD1. CDR1 is LNHDA, CDR2 SQIVND, per germline (reference sequence). With V trimmed by 5 bases and J by 5 bases, 5 bases remained unmatched. The CDR3 has 14 residues. CDR3 protein: CASSLDRGQNEQYF. The CDR3 region has the DNA TGTGCCAGTAGTTTGGACAGGGGGCAAAACGAGCAGTACTTC.

The chain carries TRBV20-1 and TRBJ2-2; no clear D gene. The ends were cut back, 6 bases at V and 1 base at J, with 3 bases in the middle. Germline V gives CDR1 DFQATT, CDR2 SNEGSKA (reference sequence). The CDR3 contains 11 residues. The DNA of the CDR3 is TGCAGTGCGGAGAACACCGGGGAGCTGTTTTTT. Its protein product is CSAENTGELFF.

The chain links TRBV7-6 to TRBJ1-3; TRBD1 is a possible D gene (5 bases). Trimming shortened V by 5 bases and J by 0 bases, and 11 bases separated the two germline ends. The CDR3 runs to 15 residues. Germline-derived CDR1 and CDR2 are SGHVS and FNYEAQ. CDR3 region: CASSDDSISGNTIYF. The CDR3 DNA reads as TGTGCCAGCAGCGACGACAGTATCTCTGGAAACACCATATATTTT.

The chain joins TRBV21-1 to TRBJ2-7. TRBV21-1 has pseudogene status. This CDR3 contains 10 residues. CDR3 coding DNA: TGTGCCAGCACCAAATACGAGCAGTACTTC. Its protein is CASTKYEQYF.

This clone was counted only a few times. V usage is TRBV28 and J usage is TRBJ1-2; D remains unclear. Between the trimmed V and J ends, which lost 10 bases and 6 bases, there was a span of 12 bases. Germline V gene data show CDR1 as MDHEN and CDR2 as SYDVKM. This CDR3 has 11 residues. In DNA form, the CDR3 reads TGTGCCACCGGGCTAAGGGATGGCTACACCTTC. Its translation: CATGLRDGYTF.

The genes are TRBV5-1 and TRBJ2-7, with a weak D call TRBD1 (6 bases). Germline V gene lookup returns CDR1 SGHRS and CDR2 YFSETQ. V was cut by 3 bases and J by 2 bases, with 12 bases left in between. The CDR3 covers 14 residues. The CDR3 sequence is CASSSYGQTYEQYF. The DNA for the CDR3 is TGCGCCAGCAGCTCCTATGGACAGACCTACGAGCAGTACTTC.